The rows below give T cell receptor beta chains drawn from one sample of a study of a mutant IDH1 vaccine in newly diagnosed glioma. No cognate antigen is known for these TCRs. The data were produced by immunoSEQ multiplex PCR, yet TCRdb's version contains in-frame clones alone and is incomplete. This table has fewer than 85,000 clones, 81% appearing once. The sample was PBMCs, taken from a glioma patient whose treatment included an IDH1 peptide vaccine. The receptors shown here come from a man aged 35 to 55 with glioma. CDR3s include the opening cysteine and the closing phenylalanine or tryptophan. D genes are given only for firm matches. Clone sizes are given selectively: once, few, many, or a class where the clone is expanded.

size,D,V,J,DNA,CDR3
once,TRBD2,TRBV4-2,TRBJ2-2,TGTGCCAGCAGCCAGGGGACTAGCGGGAACACCGGGGAGCTGTTTTTT,CASSQGTSGNTGELFF
.,.,TRBV7-6,TRBJ2-3,TGTGCCAGCAGCTTCCAGGGCCCTCCCTCGGATACGCAGTATTTT,CASSFQGPPSDTQYF
once,.,TRBV6-5,TRBJ2-1,TGTGCCAGCAGTTATGGGCTATCGAGTGAGCAGTTCTTC,CASSYGLSSEQFF
.,.,TRBV9,TRBJ2-3,TGTGCCAGCAGCGTACGGCAGGCCACTAGCACAGATACGCAGTATTTT,CASSVRQATSTDTQYF
.,.,TRBV28,TRBJ2-3,TGTGCCAGCACCCAGACAGGATTCACAGATACGCAGTATTTT,CASTQTGFTDTQYF
once,.,TRBV28,TRBJ2-3,TGTGCCAGCTCTAAAGCACAGCCGAGGACAGATACGCAGTATTTT,CASSKAQPRTDTQYF
.,TRBD1,TRBV6-5,TRBJ1-4,TGTGCCAGCAGAAGCAGACAGGGTGGCGAAAAACTGTTTTTT,CASRSRQGGEKLFF
.,.,TRBV5-5,TRBJ2-3,TGTGCCAGCAGCTTGGGTCTAGCGTTAATCACAGATACGCAGTATTTT,CASSLGLALITDTQYF
.,TRBD2,TRBV5-6,TRBJ2-1,TGTGCCAGCAGCCCCTCTCTAGCGGAGTACAATGAGCAGTTCTTC,CASSPSLAEYNEQFF
.,TRBD2,TRBV5-6,TRBJ2-3,TGTGCCAGCAGCTTCCAAGGACTAGCGGTCACAGATACGCAGTATTTT,CASSFQGLAVTDTQYF
.,TRBD1,TRBV6-5,TRBJ1-2,TGTGCCAGCAGGGGAGGGACAGGGGTTTATGGCTACACCTTC,CASRGGTGVYGYTF
.,.,TRBV28,TRBJ2-1,TGTGCCAGCAGGGAGAGAGGGGCTTCCTACAATGAGCAGTTCTTC,CASRERGASYNEQFF
.,.,TRBV7-9,TRBJ2-2,TGTGCCAGCAGCAAAAGAATGGACACCGGGGAGCTGTTTTTT,CASSKRMDTGELFF
few,.,TRBV2,TRBJ1-4,TGTGCCAGCATTCGCGGGAACGAAGAAAAACTGTTTTTT,CASIRGNEEKLFF
.,.,TRBV5-1,TRBJ2-7,TGCGCCAGCAGCTTGATGCAGGGTAGCTACGAGCAGTACTTC,CASSLMQGSYEQYF
.,TRBD1,TRBV18,TRBJ2-3,TGTGCCAGCTCACCTTTTGGACAGGGGGCGAGGACAGATACGCAGTATTTT,CASSPFGQGARTDTQYF
once,.,TRBV6-5,TRBJ2-5,TGTGCCAGCAGTGGGGCCGGGGTAGCAGAGACCCAGTACTTC,CASSGAGVAETQYF
.,TRBD1,TRBV4-1,TRBJ1-1,TGCGCCAGCAGCGAGGGACAGGGGGGAACTGAAGCTTTCTTT,CASSEGQGGTEAFF
once,.,TRBV5-1,TRBJ1-1,TGCGCCAGCAGCGCTACGGGACGGCCTGAAGCTTTCTTT,CASSATGRPEAFF
.,.,TRBV19,TRBJ2-2,TGTGCCAGTAGGACCCGACAGGCGGGGACCGGGGAGCTGTTTTTT,CASRTRQAGTGELFF
.,.,TRBV27,TRBJ1-2,TGTGCCAGCAGCACCAGCCGGGGGGCTAACTATGGCTACACCTTC,CASSTSRGANYGYTF
.,.,TRBV19,TRBJ2-1,TGTGCCAGTAGTATAACAGGGATCTCCTACAATGAGCAGTTCTTC,CASSITGISYNEQFF
.,.,TRBV7-9,TRBJ1-3,TGTGCCAGCAGCTTAGTGGCCAGCTCCTCTGGAAACACCATATATTTT,CASSLVASSSGNTIYF
few,TRBD1,TRBV28,TRBJ2-7,TGTGCCAGCAGCTCGGGACAGGGAACCTACGAGCAGTACTTC,CASSSGQGTYEQYF
once,.,TRBV4-3,TRBJ2-3,TGCGCCAGCAGCCTCTCTGGAGGGGGGGATACGCAGTATTTT,CASSLSGGGDTQYF
.,.,TRBV6-5,TRBJ1-5,TGTGCCAGCAGTTCCGGGGCGAGCAATCAGCCCCAGCATTTT,CASSSGASNQPQHF
once,.,TRBV27,TRBJ1-5,TGTGCCAGCAGTTTATCTCCCGGGGGGAAAGGTCAGCCCCAGCATTTT,CASSLSPGGKGQPQHF
once,TRBD2,TRBV7-2,TRBJ2-3,TGTGCCAGCAGCTCTAGCGGCACCACAGATACGCAGTATTTT,CASSSSGTTDTQYF
.,.,TRBV9,TRBJ2-5,TGTGCCAGCAGCGTAAGCAGGGGCCAAGAGACCCAGTACTTC,CASSVSRGQETQYF
few,.,TRBV6-5,TRBJ1-1,TGTGCCAGCAGTTACTCAGGGGGCACTGAAGCTTTCTTT,CASSYSGGTEAFF
.,TRBD2,TRBV15,TRBJ2-1,TGTGCCACCAGCTCTAGCGGGAGCTCCTACAATGAGCAGTTCTTC,CATSSSGSSYNEQFF
.,TRBD2,TRBV6-6,TRBJ2-2,TGTGCCAGCTCCCGGGGGGTAGCGCTCACCGGGGAGCTGTTTTTT,CASSRGVALTGELFF
few,.,TRBV6-5,TRBJ2-5,TGTGCCAGCAGTTACGGGGGGCAGGGGTCCCAGTACTTC,CASSYGGQGSQYF
.,.,TRBV11-3,TRBJ1-1,TGTGCCAGCAGCTCCGCGGGGGGGAGCCTTGAAGCTTTCTTT,CASSSAGGSLEAFF
few,.,TRBV21-1,TRBJ1-1,TGTGCCAGCAACCGACTGGAAATGAACACTGAAGCTTTCTTT,CASNRLEMNTEAFF
.,.,TRBV30,TRBJ1-2,TGTGCCTATCTCAAGAACTATGGCTACACCTTC,CAYLKNYGYTF
.,.,TRBV28,TRBJ1-6,TGTGCCAGCAGTTTATCCGGGGCTGATAGCTCCTATAATTCACCCCTCCACTTT,CASSLSGADSSYNSPLHF
.,TRBD2,TRBV30,TRBJ2-4,TGTGCCTGGACGACTAGCGGGGCTAGGGCGGCCAAAAACATTCAGTACTTC,CAWTTSGARAAKNIQYF
.,.,TRBV12-5,TRBJ1-2,TGTGCTAGTGCTCCGGGACCGGACGGGAACTATGGCTACACCTTC,CASAPGPDGNYGYTF
.,.,TRBV14,TRBJ1-1,TGTGCCAGCAGCCACAAGACGAAGGGCACTGAAGCTTTCTTT,CASSHKTKGTEAFF
.,.,TRBV10-3,TRBJ2-5,TGTGCCACCTCCGTTCAAGGAGATCAAGAGACCCAGTACTTC,CATSVQGDQETQYF
.,.,TRBV5-8,TRBJ1-5,TGTGCCAGCAGCCCGACCAGGGGAGGGAATCAGCCCCAGCATTTT,CASSPTRGGNQPQHF
.,TRBD2,TRBV7-2,TRBJ2-5,TGTGCCAGCAGCCCGGGGGGTAGCGAAAAGACCCAGTACTTC,CASSPGGSEKTQYF
.,TRBD2,TRBV7-9,TRBJ2-3,TGTGCCAGCAGCTTAGGGGGACTAGCGGGGTCCACAGATACGCAGTATTTT,CASSLGGLAGSTDTQYF
.,.,TRBV14,TRBJ2-3,TGTGCCAGCAGCTCGAGGGTGCCGGGACTTCCGAGGGATACGCAGTATTTT,CASSSRVPGLPRDTQYF